These 11 T cell receptor beta chains originate from one sample sequenced in a study of response to subunit inactivated influenza vaccine. MiXCR was run by TCRdb on the RT-PCR reads, yielding one entry per CDR3 protein. The sample has roughly 570,000 distinct CDR3 sequences; 14% are singletons. The sequencing here drew on PBMCs from blood, taken roughly 12 days after vaccination. These receptors all come from a middle-aged man who received an inactivated influenza vaccine.

Details on this clonotype: One base away lies a much larger clone, so this may be a sequencing read error. This chain joins TRBV25-1 and TRBJ1-1; weak D call: TRBD1 (5 bases). Trimming shortened V by 8 bases and J by 0 bases, and 10 bases separated the two germline ends. The CDR3 loop spans 13 amino acids. CDR1 is MGHDK and CDR2 is SYGVNS in the germline V gene. The CDR3 reads CASYAGMNTEAFF. The DNA for the CDR3 is TGTGCCAGCTACGCAGGGATGAACACTGAAGCTTTCTTT. Together with reference TRBV25-1 and TRBJ1-1, the CDR3 gives the full variable domain: EADIYQTPRYLVIGTGKKITLECSQTMGHDKMYWYQQDPGMELHLIHYSYGVNSTEKGDLSSESTVSRIRTEHFPLTLESARPSHTSQYLCASYAGMNTEAFFGQGTRLTVV.

This clonotype has a count of ten or more. The V and J genes are TRBV10-3 and TRBJ2-7; 15 nucleotides agree with TRBD2. V lost 3 bases and J lost 2; bases outside the gene matches: 5. This CDR3 comprises 17 residues. CDR1 ENHRY and CDR2 SYGVKD come from the germline V gene. The CDR3 DNA sequence: TGTGCCATCAGTGATCCCGGGACTAGCGGGGGGACCTACGAGCAGTACTTC. Translated, it gives CAISDPGTSGGTYEQYF.

The rearrangement joins TRBV20-1 to TRBJ1-1, with a possible D match to TRBD1 (6 bases). There are 14 residues in the CDR3. Germline V gene sequence: CDR1 DFQATT, CDR2 SNEGSKA (reference sequence). The CDR3 DNA reads as TGCAGACCGAACAGGGTTCATAAGAACACTGAAGCTTTCTTT. Protein: CRPNRVHKNTEAFF.

This clonotype was counted only a few times. The chain joins TRBV4-3 to TRBJ2-7; either TRBD1 or TRBD2 may supply D (5 bases each). Trimming left V 0 bases short and J 1 base short, with 16 bases between. The CDR3 runs to 17 residues. CDR1 is LGHNA and CDR2 is YSLEER in the germline V gene. The CDR3: CASSQEHRDGRSYEQYF. The CDR3 DNA reads as TGCGCCAGCAGCCAAGAACACCGGGACGGACGATCCTACGAGCAGTACTTC.

The V gene is TRBV7-2, the J gene TRBJ2-7, with D perhaps TRBD2 (6 bases). Trimming left V 6 bases short and J 0 bases short, with 15 bases between. The CDR3 runs 15 residues. Germline assignment: CDR1 SGHTA and CDR2 FQGNSA. The CDR3 here is CASSRLGGDSYEQYF. The CDR3 coding sequence is TGTGCCAGCAGTCGCTTGGGCGGGGACTCCTACGAGCAGTACTTC.

There are a few counts of this clonotype. Here the CDR3 DNA reads TGCGCCAGCAGCCTCTCTAGCGGGGGTCGGGGCTACGAGCAGTACTTC. Translated: CASSLSSGGRGYEQYF. V gene TRBV5-1 combines with J gene TRBJ2-7; 10 bases match TRBD2. The CDR3 spans 16 residues. Trimming removed 4 bases from V and 3 bases from J; junction bases left unmatched: 10. The germline V gene encodes CDR1 SGHRS and CDR2 YFSETQ.

The V and J genes are TRBV20-1 and TRBJ2-7, with a tentative D call TRBD1 (6 bases). Germline V gives CDR1 DFQATT, CDR2 SNEGSKA (reference sequence). The CDR3 covers 12 residues. Trimming left V 7 bases short and J 5 bases short, with 15 bases between. DNA of the CDR3: TGCAGTGTCGGACAGCCGGCCGACGAGCAGTACTTC. It translates to CSVGQPADEQYF.

This clonotype has a handful of counts. V usage is TRBV9 and J usage is TRBJ2-5; TRBD2 matches at 7 bases. CDR3 length: 15 amino acids. Trimming cost V 2 bases and J 5 bases; bases outside gene matches: 9. Per germline, CDR1 SGDLS and CDR2 YYNGEE. The CDR3 loop reads CASSVGREWWETQYF. The CDR3 region has the DNA TGTGCCAGCAGCGTGGGGAGGGAGTGGTGGGAGACCCAGTACTTC.

The gene calls are TRBV20-1 and TRBJ2-3; no clear D. V shed 3 bases and J shed 4 bases, with 11 bases lying between them. CDR1 DFQATT and CDR2 SNEGSKA come from the germline V gene (reference sequence). The CDR3 consists of 13 residues. Written as DNA, the CDR3 is TGCAGTGCTAGCGGTGCCTCCCCAGATACGCAGTATTTT. It codes for CSASGASPDTQYF.

There are a few counts of this clonotype. The chain recombines TRBV7-8 with TRBJ2-2; 12 bases fit TRBD2. The CDR3 sequence is 18 residues long. The V segment lost 1 base and the J segment 4 bases; nucleotides outside the gene matches: 7. Germline loops: CDR1 SGHVS, CDR2 FQNEAQ. The CDR3 region is CASSLGFTSGRSTGELFF. CDR3 nucleotides: TGTGCCAGCAGCTTAGGGTTTACTAGCGGGAGGTCCACCGGGGAGCTGTTTTTT.

This clonotype was seen a handful of times. The V and J genes are TRBV18 and TRBJ1-6; D is perhaps TRBD1 (5 bases). Germline-derived CDR1 and CDR2 are KGHSH and LQKENI. Trimming removed 3 bases from V and 3 bases from J, with 12 bases in between. The CDR3 totals 16 residues. The CDR3 loop is CASSPTVWDYNSPLHF. Written as DNA, the CDR3 is TGTGCCAGCTCACCGACAGTTTGGGACTATAATTCACCCCTCCACTTT.